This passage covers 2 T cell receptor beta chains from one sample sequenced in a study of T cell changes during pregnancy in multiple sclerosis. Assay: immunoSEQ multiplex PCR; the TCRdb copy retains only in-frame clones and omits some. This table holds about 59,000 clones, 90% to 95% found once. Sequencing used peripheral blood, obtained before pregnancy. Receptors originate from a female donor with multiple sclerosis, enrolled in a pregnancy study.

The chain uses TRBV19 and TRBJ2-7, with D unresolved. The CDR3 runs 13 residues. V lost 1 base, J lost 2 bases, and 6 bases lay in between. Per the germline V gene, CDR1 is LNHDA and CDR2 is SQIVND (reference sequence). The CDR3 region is CASSIGRTYEQYF. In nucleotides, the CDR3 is TGTGCCAGTAGTATAGGCAGGACCTACGAGCAGTACTTC. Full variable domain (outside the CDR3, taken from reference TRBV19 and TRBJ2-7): DGGITQSPKYLFRKEGQNVTLSCEQNLNHDAMYWYRQDPGQGLRLIYYSQIVNDFQKGDIAEGYSVSREKKESFPLTVTSAQKNPTAFYLCASSIGRTYEQYFGPGTRLTVT.

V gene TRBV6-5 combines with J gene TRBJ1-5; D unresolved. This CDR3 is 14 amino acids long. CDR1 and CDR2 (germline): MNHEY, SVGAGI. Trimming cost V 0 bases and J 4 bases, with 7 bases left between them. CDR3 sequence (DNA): TGTGCCAGCAGTTACTCCAACAGAAATCAGCCCCAGCATTTT. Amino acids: CASSYSNRNQPQHF.